Sequencing of this TCR beta chain was carried out in a study of blood T cell repertoires in COVID-19. Authors' methods: For nucleated cells, counts were estimated from reference gene primer amplification. Assay used: immunoSEQ multiplex PCR; TCRdb lists only in-frame clones, some missing. V and J calls and clone size are those listed in that table; D and trimming were worked out from the DNA. The table has about 190,000 clones, 86% seen once. Assignment of participants to cohorts was predicated upon participant-reported clinical history. This CDR3 has 12 amino acids. The germline gives CDR1 MNHEY, CDR2 SMNVEV (reference sequence). The germline V and J ends were trimmed by 8 bases and 2 bases, with 7 bases remaining between them.

The source of this sequence is a woman aged 25 to 45 who had recovered from COVID-19. The chain combines TRBV27 with TRBJ1-5; D remains unclear. Sequencing used PBMCs or T cells enriched from blood (not recorded which). The CDR3 region has the DNA TGTGCCAGCCTCGAGGGCAATCAGCCCCAGCATTTT. Encoded protein: CASLEGNQPQHF.